The clone carrying this T cell receptor beta chain was detected a few times. TCRdb passed the 5' RACE reads through MiXCR, listing each CDR3 protein once. The sample has some 600,000 distinct CDR3 sequences; approximately 15% are singletons. This CDR3 has 20 amino acids. V shed 9 bases and J 0 bases; nucleotides not matched to a gene: 23. The sample belongs to a study of T-cell memory formation after mild COVID-19. Sequencing input: PBMCs or a T cell subset sorted from them (not recorded which). The J gene is TRBJ2-3, the V gene TRBV12-3 or TRBV12-4; 8 positions match TRBD2. The TCR comes from an adult woman who had mild COVID-19 (a few samples of this study predate the infection). Cell type and time point are not known. This CDR3 is CASSFIPQRGTLLSTDTQYF. The DNA of the CDR3 is TGTGCCAGTTCCTTTATTCCCCAGCGGGGGACCCTACTTAGCACAGATACGCAGTATTTT.